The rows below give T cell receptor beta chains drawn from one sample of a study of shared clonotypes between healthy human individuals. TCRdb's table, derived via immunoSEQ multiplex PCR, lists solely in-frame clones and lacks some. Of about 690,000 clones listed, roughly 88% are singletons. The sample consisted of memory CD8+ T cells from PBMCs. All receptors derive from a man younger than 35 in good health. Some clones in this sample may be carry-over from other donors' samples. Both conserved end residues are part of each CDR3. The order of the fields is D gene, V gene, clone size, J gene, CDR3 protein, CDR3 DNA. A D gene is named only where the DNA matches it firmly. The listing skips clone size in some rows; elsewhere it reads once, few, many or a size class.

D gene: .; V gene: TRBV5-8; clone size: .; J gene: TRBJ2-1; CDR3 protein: CASSSLMDYNEQFF; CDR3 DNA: TGTGCCAGCAGCTCCTTGATGGACTACAATGAGCAGTTCTTC
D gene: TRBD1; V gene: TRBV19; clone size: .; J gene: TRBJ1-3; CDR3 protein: CASSMGTGGDGNTIYF; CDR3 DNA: TGTGCCAGTAGTATGGGGACAGGGGGCGATGGAAACACCATATATTTT
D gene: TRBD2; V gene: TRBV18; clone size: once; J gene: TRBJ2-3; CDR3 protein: CASSPGLAGSTDTQYF; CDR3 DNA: TGTGCCAGCTCACCAGGACTAGCGGGATCCACAGATACGCAGTATTTT
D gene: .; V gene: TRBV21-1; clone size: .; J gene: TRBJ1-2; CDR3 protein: CASSTPPTPPKVGVYYGYTF; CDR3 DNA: TGTGCCAGCAGCACCCCACCGACCCCGCCGAAAGTCGGTGTATACTATGGCTACACCTTC
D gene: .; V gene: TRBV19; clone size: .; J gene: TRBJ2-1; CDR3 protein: CASSIDLGIYNEQFF; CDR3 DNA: TGTGCCAGTAGTATAGATTTGGGCATCTACAATGAGCAGTTCTTC
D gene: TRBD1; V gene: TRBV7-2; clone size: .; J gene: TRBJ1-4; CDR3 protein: CASSPRQGNEKLFF; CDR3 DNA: TGTGCCAGCAGCCCCCGACAGGGGAATGAAAAACTGTTTTTT
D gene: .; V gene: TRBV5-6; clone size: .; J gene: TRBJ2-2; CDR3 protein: CASSSGGRAIAGELFF; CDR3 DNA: TGTGCCAGCAGCTCTGGCGGTAGGGCTATAGCCGGGGAGCTGTTTTTT
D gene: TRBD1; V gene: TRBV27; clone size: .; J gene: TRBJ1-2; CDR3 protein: CASSMGQGLVYGYTF; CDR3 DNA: TGTGCCAGCAGTATGGGACAGGGTTTAGTCTATGGCTACACCTTC
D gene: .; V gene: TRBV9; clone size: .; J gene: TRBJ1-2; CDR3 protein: CASSVADSGRYGYTF; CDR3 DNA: TGTGCCAGCAGCGTAGCGGACTCCGGGAGATATGGCTACACCTTC
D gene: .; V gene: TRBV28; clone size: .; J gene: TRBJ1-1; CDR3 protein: CASSHFGQLNTEAFF; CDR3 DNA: TGTGCCAGCAGTCATTTCGGACAGCTTAACACTGAAGCTTTCTTT
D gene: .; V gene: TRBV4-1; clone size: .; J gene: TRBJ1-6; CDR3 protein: CASSEGSPLHF; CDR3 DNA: TGCGCCAGCAGCGAAGGCTCACCCCTCCACTTT
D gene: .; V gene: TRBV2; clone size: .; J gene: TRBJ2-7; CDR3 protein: CASSDQGLGGTYEQYF; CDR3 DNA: TGTGCCAGCAGTGATCAGGGGTTAGGTGGGACCTACGAGCAGTACTTC
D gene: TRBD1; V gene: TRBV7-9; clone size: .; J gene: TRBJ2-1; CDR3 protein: CASSLAHGTGDNEQFF; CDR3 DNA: TGTGCCAGCAGCTTAGCGCACGGGACAGGGGATAATGAGCAGTTCTTC
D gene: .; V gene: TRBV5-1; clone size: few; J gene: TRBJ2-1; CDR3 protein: CASSLGIQGAYNEQFF; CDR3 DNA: TGCGCCAGCAGCTTGGGGATACAGGGCGCCTACAATGAGCAGTTCTTC
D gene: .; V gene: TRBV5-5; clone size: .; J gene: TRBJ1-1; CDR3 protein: CASPGGGKAFF; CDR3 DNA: TGTGCCAGTCCAGGAGGCGGCAAAGCTTTCTTT
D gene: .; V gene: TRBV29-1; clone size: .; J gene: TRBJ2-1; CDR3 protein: CSVEIAAREYEQFF; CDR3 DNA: TGCAGCGTTGAAATTGCGGCGAGGGAGTATGAGCAGTTCTTC
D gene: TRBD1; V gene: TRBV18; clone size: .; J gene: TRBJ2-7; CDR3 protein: CASSPARQGAPDEQYF; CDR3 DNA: TGTGCCAGCTCACCGGCGAGACAGGGGGCCCCCGACGAGCAGTACTTC
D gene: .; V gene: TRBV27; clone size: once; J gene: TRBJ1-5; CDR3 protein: CASRVSAADTYQPQHF; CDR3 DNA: TGTGCCAGCAGGGTTTCGGCTGCTGATACGTATCAGCCCCAGCATTTT
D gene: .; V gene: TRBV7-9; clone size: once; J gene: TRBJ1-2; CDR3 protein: CASSLAKAYGYTF; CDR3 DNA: TGTGCCAGCAGCTTAGCAAAGGCCTATGGCTACACCTTC
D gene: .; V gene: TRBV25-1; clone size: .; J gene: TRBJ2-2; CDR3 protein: CASSSGFGELFF; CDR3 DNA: TGTGCCAGCAGTTCCGGGTTCGGGGAGCTGTTTTTT
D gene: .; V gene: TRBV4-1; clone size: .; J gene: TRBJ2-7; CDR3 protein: CASSPPPPQDEQYF; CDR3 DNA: TGCGCCAGCAGCCCCCCCCCGCCGCAGGACGAGCAGTACTTT
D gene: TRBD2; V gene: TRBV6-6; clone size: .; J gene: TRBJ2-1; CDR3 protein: CATGLVRNEQFF; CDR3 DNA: TGTGCCACGGGACTAGTTAGGAATGAGCAGTTCTTC
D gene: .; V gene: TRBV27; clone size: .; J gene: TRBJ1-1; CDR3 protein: CASSFLRGGGNTEAFF; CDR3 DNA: TGTGCCAGCAGTTTTCTTAGGGGCGGGGGGAACACTGAAGCTTTCTTT
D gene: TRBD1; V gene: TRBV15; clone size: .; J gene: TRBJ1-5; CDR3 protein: CATSLLTGGYQPQHF; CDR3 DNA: TGTGCCACCAGCCTACTTACAGGGGGCTATCAGCCCCAGCATTTT
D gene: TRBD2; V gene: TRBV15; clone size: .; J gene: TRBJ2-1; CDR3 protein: CATSRDPPSGLRNEQFF; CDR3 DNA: TGTGCCACCAGCAGAGATCCTCCTAGCGGGCTCCGCAATGAGCAGTTCTTC
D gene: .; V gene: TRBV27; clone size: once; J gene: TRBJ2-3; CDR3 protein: CASSFFGLAESTDTQYF; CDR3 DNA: TGTGCCAGCAGTTTCTTTGGCTTAGCGGAGAGCACAGATACGCAGTATTTT
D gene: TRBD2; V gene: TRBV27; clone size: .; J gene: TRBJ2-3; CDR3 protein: CASAKRRLAGVTDTQYF; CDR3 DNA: TGTGCCAGCGCAAAACGTCGACTAGCGGGCGTCACAGATACGCAGTATTTT
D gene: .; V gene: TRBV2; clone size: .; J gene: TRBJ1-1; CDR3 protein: CASSSSGYTEAFF; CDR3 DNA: TGTGCCAGCAGTTCATCAGGGTACACTGAAGCTTTCTTT
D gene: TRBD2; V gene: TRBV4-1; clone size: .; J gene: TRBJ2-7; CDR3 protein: CASSHETSGSPYEQYF; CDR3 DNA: TGCGCCAGCAGCCATGAGACTAGCGGATCTCCCTACGAGCAGTACTTC
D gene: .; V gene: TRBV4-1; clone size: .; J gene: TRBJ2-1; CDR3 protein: CASSQDKGGTSYNEQFF; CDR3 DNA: TGCGCCAGCAGCCAAGATAAGGGGGGCACCTCCTACAATGAGCAGTTCTTC
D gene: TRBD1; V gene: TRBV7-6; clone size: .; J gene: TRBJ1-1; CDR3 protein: CASSTGQGADTEAFF; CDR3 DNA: TGTGCCAGCAGCACGGGACAGGGGGCTGACACTGAAGCTTTCTTT
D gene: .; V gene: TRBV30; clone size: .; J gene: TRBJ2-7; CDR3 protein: CAWSVLQGPYEQYF; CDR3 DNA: TGTGCCTGGAGTGTACTCCAGGGACCCTACGAGCAGTACTTC
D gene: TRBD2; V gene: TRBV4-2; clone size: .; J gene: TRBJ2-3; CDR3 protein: CASSSGLAGSTDTQYF; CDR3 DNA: TGTGCCAGCAGCTCTGGACTAGCGGGTAGCACAGATACGCAGTATTTT
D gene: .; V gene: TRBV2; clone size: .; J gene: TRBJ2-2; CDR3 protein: CASSEAVTKNTGELFF; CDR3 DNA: TGTGCCAGCAGTGAAGCCGTGACAAAGAACACCGGGGAGCTGTTTTTT
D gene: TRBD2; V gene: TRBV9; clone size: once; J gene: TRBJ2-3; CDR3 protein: CASSGGLAGIADTQYF; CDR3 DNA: TGTGCCAGCAGCGGAGGACTAGCGGGAATCGCAGATACGCAGTATTTT
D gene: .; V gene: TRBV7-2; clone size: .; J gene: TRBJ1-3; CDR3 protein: CASSFDTRSGNTIYF; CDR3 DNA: TGTGCCAGCAGCTTCGACACCCGCTCTGGAAACACCATATATTTT
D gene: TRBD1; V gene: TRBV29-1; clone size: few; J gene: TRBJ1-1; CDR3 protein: CSVDPYRGTEAFF; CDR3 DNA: TGCAGCGTTGACCCCTACAGGGGAACTGAAGCTTTCTTT
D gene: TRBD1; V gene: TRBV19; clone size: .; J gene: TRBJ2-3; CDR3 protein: CATPFTPGGVEDTQYF; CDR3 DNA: TGTGCCACCCCATTCACCCCAGGGGGAGTTGAAGATACGCAGTATTTT
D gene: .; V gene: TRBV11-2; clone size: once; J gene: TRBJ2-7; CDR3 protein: CASSLGDQGAYEQYF; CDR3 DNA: TGTGCCAGCAGCTTAGGGGACCAGGGCGCCTACGAGCAGTACTTC
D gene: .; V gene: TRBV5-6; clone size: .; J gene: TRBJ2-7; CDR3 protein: CASSAWDTSYEQYF; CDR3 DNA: TGTGCCAGCAGCGCCTGGGACACCTCCTACGAGCAGTACTTC
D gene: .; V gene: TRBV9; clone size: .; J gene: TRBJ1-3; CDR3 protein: CASSASPGHQTGNTIYF; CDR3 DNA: TGTGCCAGCAGCGCAAGCCCGGGACACCAAACTGGAAACACCATATATTTT
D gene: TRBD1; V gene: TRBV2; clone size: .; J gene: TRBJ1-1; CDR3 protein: CASSDPRDRNTEAFF; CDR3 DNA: TGTGCCAGCTCTGACCCCCGGGACAGGAACACTGAAGCTTTCTTT